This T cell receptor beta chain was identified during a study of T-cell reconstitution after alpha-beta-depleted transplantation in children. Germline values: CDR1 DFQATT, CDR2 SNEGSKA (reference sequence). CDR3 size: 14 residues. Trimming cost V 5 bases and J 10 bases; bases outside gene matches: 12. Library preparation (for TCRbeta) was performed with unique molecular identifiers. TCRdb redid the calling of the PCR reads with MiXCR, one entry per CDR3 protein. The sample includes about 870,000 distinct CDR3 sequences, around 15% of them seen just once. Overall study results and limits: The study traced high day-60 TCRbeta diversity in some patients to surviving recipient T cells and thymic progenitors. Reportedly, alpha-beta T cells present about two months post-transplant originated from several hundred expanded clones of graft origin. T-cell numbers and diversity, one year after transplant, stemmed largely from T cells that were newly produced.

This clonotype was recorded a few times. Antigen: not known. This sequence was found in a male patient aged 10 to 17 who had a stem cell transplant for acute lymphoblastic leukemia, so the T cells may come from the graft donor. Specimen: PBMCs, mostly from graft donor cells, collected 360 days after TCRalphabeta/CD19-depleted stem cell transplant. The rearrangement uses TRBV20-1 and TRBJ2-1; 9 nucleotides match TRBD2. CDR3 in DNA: TGCAGTGCTTCGAGCGGGAGGTCCTTTAACGAGCAGTTCTTC. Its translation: CSASSGRSFNEQFF.